This T cell receptor (beta chain) derives from a study of CXCR3-negative and CXCR3-positive naive CD8 T cells (dated by TCRdb to the late 2010s). Regarding the study in general: Approximately 140 million TRB reads were obtained in total, roughly 1.5 +/- 0.3 million reads per library. Diversity and physicochemical repertoire analyses were performed on 11 donors pooled from two independent experiments. Naive subsets from five or six donors and memory cells from 3 donors were included in the TRBV-TRBJ cluster analysis. Study-wide findings and limitations: Naive CXCR3-negative and CXCR3-positive cells from the same donor showed similar TRBV-TRBJ usage, whereas memory cells showed distinct patterns. Freshly isolated PBMCs were used for most assays because CXCR3 expression partially decreased after cryopreservation. Because surface CD5, which has been linked to self-reactivity in mice, was comparable between naive subsets, TCR interaction strength was also inferred from TRB CDR3 physicochemical properties. Both naive subsets had comparably high repertoire diversity, while memory CD8+ T cells had much lower repertoire diversity. Compared with CXCR3-negative naive cells, CXCR3-positive naive cells had TRB CDR3s with higher hydrophobicity (lower Kidera factor 4), lower energy, and higher strength and volume indices.

Comments on this clonotype: Its antigen specificity is not known.

For every CD8+ T cell subset, a few hundred thousand cells were flow-sorted straight into RLT lysis buffer, and each subset was sorted in triplicate. To keep memory contaminants out, a stringent definition of naive CD8+ T cells was applied: CD45RO-CCR7+CD27+CD95-. Using standard density gradient centrifugation, peripheral blood mononuclear cells were isolated from buffy coats. Naive CXCR3-negative and CXCR3-positive CD8+ T cells were flow-sorted using a FACSAria III. Total RNA was extracted from sorted cells using an RNeasy Mini Kit. From cysteine to phenylalanine, the CDR3 is 12 amino acids long. The protein alone is recorded here. The germline V gene gives CDR1 as SQVTM and CDR2 as ANQGSEA. The sequencer listed for this sample is NextSeq 550. The Human TCR Profiling Kit (MiLaboratory) was used to make UMI-labeled 5' RACE TRB cDNA libraries. cDNA synthesis used the entire amount of extracted RNA, and PCR amplification then used the entire amount of cDNA produced. Libraries were prepared in parallel with an identical number of PCR cycles. As for the authors' bioinformatics: With a requirement of at least two reads per UMI, MIGEC and MiXCR extracted about 50,000 +/- 10,000 unique UMI-labeled TRB cDNA molecules per library. On average, approximately 40,000 +/- 10,000 functional in-frame TRB CDR3 nucleotide clonotypes lacking stop codons were found per library. After downsampling to 5000 UMI-labeled TRB molecules per sample, diversity metrics, including normalized Shannon-Wiener and Chao1, were computed in VDJtools. For the central five CDR3 residues, VDJtools calculated physicochemical properties weighted by clonotype size, namely interaction energy, strength, volume and Kidera factor 4. TCRdb reprocessed the reads and lists each CDR3 protein sequence as a single entry, with no DNA. TCRdb's processing, not the authors' own work, is the source of the V and J calls. The sample's own table lists 130,000 or so distinct CDR3 sequences. 0.29% of the sample rests with the top ten.

This chain joins TRBV29-1 to TRBJ2-1; TCRdb reports TRBD1, a call that lacks DNA to check it against. Sample: naive CXCR3- CD8+ T cells from blood. Taken with the paper, the label for cell subset or site translates to: CD45RO-CCR7+CD27+CD95- naive CD8+ T cells lacking CXCR3 (TNR3-). This TCR was recovered from a human donor in good health. Some clones in this sample may be carry-over from other donors' samples. The encoded CDR3 is CSGGDREIEQFF.